This T cell receptor (beta chain) derives from a study of blood T cell repertoires in COVID-19. Study at large: Samples of COVID-19 (acute and convalescent) were obtained from the United States, Italy and Spain. T cells, B-cell-depleted T cells, or PBMCs supplied cDNA or gDNA.

This CDR3 contains 15 residues. The J segment lost 2 bases and the V segment lost 5 bases, leaving 3 bases of the junction unmatched. Germline loops: CDR1 MNHEY, CDR2 SMNVEV (reference sequence). Original methodology: From reference gene primer amplification, estimates of nucleated cell counts were derived. Only in-frame clones appear in the TCRdb table, and some are missing; sequencing was by immunoSEQ multiplex PCR. The V and J calls and clone size were taken over from that table, and D and trimming were inferred from the DNA. This table holds nearly 110,000 clones, approximately 88% found once. The V gene is TRBV27, the J gene TRBJ2-7, with 13 bases aligning to TRBD2. The source is a man aged 45 to 65 with active or convalescent COVID-19. Sequencing input: peripheral blood. CDR3 DNA sequence: TGTGCCAGCAGTCGGGGGACTAGCGGGACCTACGAGCAGTACTTC. This codes for CASSRGTSGTYEQYF.